Each of the 20 T cell receptor beta chains below was sequenced from the same sample in a study of tumor-infiltrating lymphocytes in primary liver carcinoma. Making TCR beta cDNA involved approximately 530 ng total RNA and a constant-region primer. Construction of TCR beta libraries relied on three successive nested multiplex PCR rounds employing slightly modified ARM-PCR. The first two PCR rounds used TRBV1-TRBV30 forward primers with a C-beta reverse primer, around 10 cycles each. Each CDR3 protein gets one entry after TCRdb re-called the multiplex PCR reads with MiXCR. There are more than 40,000 distinct CDR3 sequences in the sample; over 65% occur only once, and just under 30% lies in the top ten. Investigators took RNA and DNA out together from approximately 22-30 mg of unsorted bulk tissue. Sequencing used liver tumor tissue from sampling region 5. Subset denoted: tumor region T5, tumor centre. The receptor source for this set is a man aged 35 to 55 with primary liver carcinoma and hepatitis B virus infection.

With regard to this clonotype: Its ends do not fully match the called genes, so a read error is possible. The chain couples TRBV4-1 to TRBJ1-1; tentative D call: TRBD1 (5 bases). CDR3 length: 14 amino acids. CDR1 and CDR2 (germline): MGHRA, YSYEKL. As DNA, the CDR3 is TGCACCAGCAGCCAAATTACAGGAGGCGCGGAAGTTTTCTTT. This encodes CTSSQITGGAEVFF.

The genes are TRBV4-2 and TRBJ2-7; tentative D call: TRBD2 (6 bases). Germline V gene lookup returns CDR1 LGHNA and CDR2 YNFKEQ. The CDR3 is 17 residues long. The V end was cut by 10 bases, the J end by 9 bases, with 34 bases between. For the CDR3, the DNA is TGTGCCACTACTGGACTAACGGGAGTTTATAAGTCCTACATGCAGTACTTC. Translating gives CATTGLTGVYKSYMQYF.

In regard to this clonotype: A junction boundary mismatches the germline segment, possibly from a read error. The rearrangement links TRBV5-1 to TRBJ2-5; D is undetermined. CDR3 length: 16 amino acids. The germline gives CDR1 SGHRS, CDR2 YFSETQ. CDR3 sequence (DNA): TGCGCCATCAGCCCCGAGCAGATTCTCCCCCAAGAGACCCAGTACTTC. Translated, it gives CAISPEQILPQETQYF.

As concerns this clonotype: Without the conserved terminal phenylalanine or tryptophan, this CDR3 likely stems from a read error. The CDR3 DNA is TGTGCCAGCAGTGTCAGTGGGAGAATCAATGAACAGTTCCTC. The encoded protein is CASSVSGRINEQFL. This rearrangement joins TRBV6-5 to TRBJ2-1; possible D gene TRBD2, 5 bases. Germline-derived CDR1 and CDR2 are MNHEY and SVGAGI. CDR3 size: 14 residues.

This clonotype was seen more than once but under ten times. For the CDR3, the DNA is TGTGCCAGCAGCCGGACTGTTTCATCCTACAATGAGCAGTTCTTC. Translated, it gives CASSRTVSSYNEQFF. The chain links TRBV25-1 to TRBJ2-1; D is possibly TRBD2 (5 bases). CDR3 length: 15 residues. With 6 bases removed from V and 1 base from J, the gap between germline ends came to 13 bases. Germline V gene sequence: CDR1 MGHDK, CDR2 SYGVNS.

CDR3 amino acids: CASRSVADSTDTQYF. The CDR3 DNA follows: TGTGCCAGCAGATCCGTAGCTGATAGCACAGATACGCAGTATTTT. V usage is TRBV6-5 and J usage is TRBJ2-3; D uncertain. CDR1 and CDR2 from the germline V gene are MNHEY and SVGAGI. The CDR3 extends over 15 amino acids. V lost 6 bases, J lost 0 bases, and 13 bases lay in between.

For this clonotype: A read error is possible here, since a much larger clone lies one base away. The chain links TRBV30 to TRBJ2-3; TRBD2 aligns across 7 bases. The CDR3 is made up of 15 amino acids. CDR1 and CDR2 from the germline V gene are GTSNPN and SVGIG (reference sequence). The CDR3 reads CARSKLAGVTDTQYF. As DNA, the CDR3 is TGTGCCCGGAGTAAATTGGCGGGGGTCACAGATACGCAGTATTTT.

This clonotype was observed a handful of times. J is TRBJ1-1 and V is TRBV20-1, with D maybe TRBD1 (5 bases). The CDR3 length is 14 residues. Germline V lookup: CDR1 DFQATT, CDR2 SNEGSKA (reference sequence). V lost 1 base, J lost 3 bases, and 12 bases lay in between. The CDR3 coding sequence is TGCAGTGCTAGAGTTGACAGCCGGTACACTGAAGCTTTCTTT. Encoded protein: CSARVDSRYTEAFF.

At least ten counts were recorded for this clonotype. The CDR3: CAIREAETQYF. CDR3 DNA: TGTGCCATCAGGGAGGCAGAGACCCAGTACTTC. V and J are TRBV10-3 and TRBJ2-5, with a tentative D call TRBD2 (5 bases). Per the germline V gene, CDR1 is ENHRY and CDR2 is SYGVKD. The CDR3 loop spans 11 amino acids. Trimming cost V 6 bases and J 4 bases, with 6 bases left between them.

The V and J genes are TRBV11-2 and TRBJ2-3, with D possibly called TRBD1 or TRBD2 (5 bases each). The CDR3 spans 14 residues. With 11 bases removed from V and 6 bases from J, the gap between germline ends came to 21 bases. Germline CDR1 reads SGHAT; CDR2 reads FQNNGV. The CDR3 DNA is TGTGCCGGAGGAGCACAGGAGCCCGCGGATACGCAGTATTTT. Translating gives CAGGAQEPADTQYF.

A note on this clonotype: A junction boundary mismatches the germline segment, possibly from a read error. The chain uses TRBV29-1 and TRBJ2-3, with D possibly being TRBD1 (6 bases). The germline V gene has CDR1 SQVTM and CDR2 ANQGSEA. This CDR3 is 14 amino acids long. The CDR3 spells CSVPGGASTNTQYF. CDR3 nucleotide sequence: TGCAGCGTCCCTGGGGGCGCCAGCACAAATACGCAGTATTTT.

Sample share makes this clonotype medium-sized. CDR3 sequence (DNA): TGTGCCAGCCGGGACTCCTACAATGAGCAGTTCTTC. It codes for CASRDSYNEQFF. The chain employs TRBV6-5 and TRBJ2-1, with D perhaps matching TRBD2 (5 bases). The ends were cut back, 8 bases at V and 0 bases at J, with 5 bases in the middle. The CDR3 runs to 12 residues. Looked up from germline, CDR1 is MNHEY and CDR2 is SVGAGI.

This chain connects TRBV28 to TRBJ1-1; TRBD1 agrees at 8 bases. The V segment lost 6 bases and the J segment 4 bases; nucleotides outside the gene matches: 10. The length of the CDR3 is 15 residues. Germline V gene data show CDR1 as MDHEN and CDR2 as SYDVKM. This chain's CDR3 is CASRTTGETSTEAFF. The CDR3 nucleotides read TGTGCCAGCAGAACGACAGGGGAGACCTCCACTGAAGCTTTCTTT.

Comment on this clonotype: One end of the junction is discordant with germline, which a read error may explain. This chain connects TRBV4-2 to TRBJ2-1, with a possible D match to TRBD2 (5 bases). The CDR3 runs 16 residues. The germline V gene has CDR1 LGHNA and CDR2 YNFKEQ. The CDR3: CTSSQEAGSSYNEQFF. The DNA of the CDR3 is TGTACCAGCAGCCAAGAGGCGGGTAGCTCCTACAATGAGCAGTTCTTC.

This clonotype occurred many times. The chain is built from TRBV10-2 and TRBJ2-7, with TRBD2 matching over 8 bases. From germline, CDR1 is WSHSY and CDR2 SAAADI. V lost 0 bases, J lost 4 bases, and 5 bases stayed unmatched. This CDR3 comprises 15 residues. The chain's CDR3 is CASSESSGIVYEQYF. CDR3 sequence (DNA): TGCGCCAGCAGTGAGTCTAGCGGGATAGTGTACGAGCAGTACTTC.

Comment on this clonotype: The junction shows a germline mismatch at one end, possibly a read error. The chain joins TRBV20-1 to TRBJ1-5, with D perhaps matching TRBD1 (6 bases). This CDR3 is 15 amino acids long. The germline V gene encodes CDR1 DFQATT and CDR2 SNEGSKA (reference sequence). This CDR3 reads CSAVQGVRANQPQQF. DNA for the CDR3: TGCAGTGCTGTACAGGGAGTGAGGGCGAATCAGCCCCAGCAGTTT.

Notes on this clonotype: Germline is not matched at one junction end, which may reflect a read error. This chain joins TRBV4-1 and TRBJ2-1; no clear D gene. Germline loops: CDR1 MGHRA, CDR2 YSYEKL. The CDR3 loop spans 15 amino acids. CDR3: CASSSPRGPFNEQFF. The CDR3 region has the DNA TGTGCCAGTAGCTCCCCGCGCGGTCCCTTCAATGAGCAGTTCTTC.

This clonotype was detected ten times or more. The genes are TRBV7-9 and TRBJ2-5; 7 bases agree with TRBD1. The CDR3 totals 12 residues. Germline V gene data show CDR1 as SEHNR and CDR2 as FQNEAQ (reference sequence). V dropped 5 bases and J dropped 3; count of bases not matched to a gene: 0. The CDR3 protein is CASSTGEETQYF. CDR3 DNA: TGTGCCAGCAGCACAGGGGAAGAGACCCAGTACTTC. Full variable domain (missing parts from reference TRBV7-9 and TRBJ2-5): DTGVSQNPRHKITKRGQNVTFRCDPISEHNRLYWYRQTLGQGPEFLTYFQNEAQLEKSRLLSDRFSAERPKGSFSTLEIQRTEQGDSAMYLCASSTGEETQYFGPGTRLLVL.

For this clonotype: The junction and the germline gene differ at one end; a read error may be behind it. The chain employs TRBV4-1 and TRBJ2-1; D could derive from TRBD1 or TRBD2 (5 bases each). Germline CDR1 and CDR2: MGHRA and YSYEKL. The CDR3 has 17 residues. The CDR3 region is CAGSQPQGLGTDNEQSF. In nucleotides, the CDR3 is TGCGCCGGCAGCCAACCACAAGGATTGGGGACGGACAATGAGCAGTCCTTC.

Worth noting for this clonotype: Germline and junction disagree at one end, which may indicate a read error. The chain joins TRBV6-1 to TRBJ2-7, with unresolved D. This CDR3 is 11 amino acids long. Germline V lookup: CDR1 MNHNS, CDR2 SASEGT. The CDR3 DNA is TGTACCAGCAGTGCCCAATACGAGCAGTACTTC. As protein: CTSSAQYEQYF.